This entry lists 8 T cell receptor beta chains sequenced from one sample in a study of OX40 agonist ivuxolimab in advanced cancers. The data were produced by immunoSEQ multiplex PCR, yet TCRdb's version contains in-frame clones alone and is incomplete. The sample consists of roughly 40,000 clones, 70% to 90% of them appearing once. Source: CD4+ or CD8+ T cells sorted from blood, taken in a trial of the OX40 agonist ivuxolimab. The receptor set was obtained from an adult with an advanced solid tumor such as melanoma, head and neck, liver or kidney cancer.

In regard to this clone: A read error may account for a junction end that differs from germline. The V gene is TRBV7-8, the J gene TRBJ2-7, with D unclear. The CDR3 is 12 amino acids. The germline gives CDR1 SGHVS, CDR2 FQNEAQ. The CDR3 region is CASSVGSHEQYF. The CDR3 DNA reads TGTGCCAGCAGCGTAGGCTCCCACGAGCAGTACTTC.

V usage is TRBV7-9 and J usage is TRBJ2-5, with 9 bases matching TRBD2. The V gene end was trimmed by 1 base and the J gene end by 5 bases; junction bases not matched to a gene: 2. Per the germline V gene, CDR1 is SEHNR and CDR2 is FQNEAQ (reference sequence). The CDR3 has 14 amino acids. CDR3 bases: TGTGCCAGCAGCTTAGAAGCGGGAGGTGAGACCCAGTACTTC. It is translated as CASSLEAGGETQYF.

The chain carries TRBV7-9 and TRBJ2-7; D is undetermined. The CDR3 contains 14 residues. Germline V gene data show CDR1 as SEHNR and CDR2 as FQNEAQ (reference sequence). V lost 8 bases to trimming and J lost 2 bases, with 16 bases between them. As DNA, the CDR3 is TGTGCCAGCTACATAGGAAGGACCCCCTACGAGCAGTACTTC. Amino acid sequence: CASYIGRTPYEQYF.

V and J are TRBV11-2 and TRBJ1-1; 7 bases agree with TRBD1. The CDR3 totals 17 residues. Germline V gives CDR1 SGHAT, CDR2 FQNNGV. V lost 3 bases and J lost 0; bases outside the gene matches: 10. The CDR3 DNA reads as TGTGCCAGCAGCTTTGACAGGGAGGGTGGGATGAACACTGAAGCTTTCTTT. This codes for CASSFDREGGMNTEAFF.

The chain joins TRBV2 to TRBJ1-5, with 12 positions matching TRBD1. Looked up from germline, CDR1 is SNHLY and CDR2 is FYNNEI. CDR3 size: 15 residues. V shed 5 bases and J 9 bases; nucleotides not matched to a gene: 8. CDR3 sequence (DNA): TGTGCCAGCAGTTGGGGACAGGGGGCGATATGGCCCCAGCATTTT. Translation gives CASSWGQGAIWPQHF.

The rearrangement joins TRBV2 to TRBJ2-3; D gene uncertain. The CDR3 is made up of 14 amino acids. Germline V gives CDR1 SNHLY, CDR2 FYNNEI. Trimming pared 7 bases from V and 1 base from J, leaving 12 bases between. This CDR3 is CASTFKGCTDTQYF. CDR3 nucleotides: TGTGCCAGCACCTTCAAGGGTTGCACAGATACGCAGTATTTT.

This clone was picked up one time. J is TRBJ2-7 and V is TRBV5-1; 10 nucleotides align to TRBD2. CDR1 is SGHRS, CDR2 YFSETQ, per germline. The V segment lost 1 base and the J segment 2 bases; nucleotides outside the gene matches: 6. The CDR3 totals 16 residues. Here the CDR3 reads CASSLSSGSNAYEQYF. CDR3 in DNA: TGCGCCAGCAGCTTGTCTAGCGGGAGTAACGCCTACGAGCAGTACTTC.

This clone counts as medium-sized. V is TRBV4-1 and J is TRBJ1-2; TRBD1 is a possible D gene (6 bases). Trimming took 0 bases from V and 4 from J, leaving 15 bases between them. The CDR3 totals 16 residues. The V gene's germline CDR1 is MGHRA and CDR2 YSYEKL. The CDR3 DNA reads as TGCGCCAGCAGCCAAGAATTGCCACAGGGACCCTATGGCTACACCTTC. As protein: CASSQELPQGPYGYTF.